This paragraph reports one T cell receptor beta chain. The clone's antigen remains unknown. No base quality values were provided; no much bigger clone lies one nucleotide off. These data are taken from a study of T cell responses to AZD1222 COVID-19 vaccine (TCRdb year 2021). General notes on the study: TCR sequencing was performed for fewer than 250 trial participants, of whom 200 to 210 were given two doses of AZD1222 and around 25 were given two doses of MenACWY control vaccine. Trial participants were enrolled into age subgroups of 18-55, 56-69 and 70-plus years, which contained about 160, 30 and 59 TCR-sequenced participants, respectively. Study-level results and caveats: Nearly half of unique spike-specific TCRs reportedly recognized epitopes outside regions mutated in the B.1.351 and B.1.1.7 variants. After two AZD1222 doses, both the breadth and the depth of spike-specific TCRs were significantly higher than at day 0 and than in MenACWY recipients. The 56-69-year group was small, and its depth increase did not reach significance, likely because of low power. Participants were mostly white British, with more females than males. The authors suggested clonal diversity may have been underestimated. Because no day 14 peak-response samples were available, the repertoires could be characterized only after the peak T cell response. The whole spike protein was spanned by vaccine-associated CD4 TCRs, and dominant responses were seen in regions 160-218 and 743-854. Only five to seven AZD1222 recipients were SARS-CoV-2 seropositive at baseline, limiting conclusions about previously exposed vaccinees.

Clipping removes 5 bases from V and 5 bases from J, with 14 as the unmatched junction base count. Via the germline V gene (reference sequence), CDR1 is SEHNR and CDR2 FQNEAQ. Taken from cysteine to phenylalanine, the CDR3 has 18 residues. Just the 54-base CDR3 DNA is kept, in frame starting at base 1. The sample's time point label is to be understood as: about 28 days (+/-7) after the second vaccine dose. Because spike-specific TCR depth and breadth did not differ between the two schedules, AZD1222 recipients who got a second dose at roughly 4 weeks were pooled with those who got a second dose at roughly 12 weeks. Vaccinee samples were obtained from the UK trials COV001 and COV002, which included a single-blind randomized controlled phase 2/3 trial of AZD1222 (ChAdOx1 nCoV-19) in healthy adults. For TCRbeta chain sequencing, PBMC samples from trial participants were taken at day 0 and at day 28 after the second dose.

The CDR3 regions of human TCRbeta chains were analyzed by immunosequencing. The source study handled its data this way. Repertoire TCRs were checked for matches against a reference library of SARS-CoV-2-specific TCRs that had been generated using the MIRA antigen-specificity platform. Breadth was defined as the fraction of unique TCRs that were SARS-CoV-2-associated. Depth was defined as the fraction of total T cells that were SARS-CoV-2-associated. Using the MIRA data, each spike-specific TCR was mapped to the spike region that the TCR reacts to and placed in a CD4 or CD8 class. Log10-transformed breadth and depth values were compared by one-way ANOVA with Sidak's multiple comparisons tests. This is the immuneACCESS table as TCRdb keeps it, with only in-frame sequences that have V and J called. A part of the clones is gone; compared with another copy, unresolved V genes explain less than half, and the rest is unexplained. Clone size and V and J calls were adopted from that table, with D and trimming inferred from the DNA. The sample table lists around 170,000 clones, about 93% of them with a count of one. Clones ranked in the top ten supply roughly 2% of the sample.

This sequence was found in an adult who received the AZD1222 COVID-19 vaccine. The chain joins TRBV7-9 to TRBJ2-3, and TRBD2 matches 12 of the central bases. Sequencing used peripheral blood, obtained 28 days after the second AZD1222 dose. The CDR3 here reads CASSPTVLAGGQGDTQYF. The sequence in DNA is TGTGCCAGCAGCCCGACGGTCCTAGCGGGAGGGCAGGGAGATACGCAGTATTTT.